This T cell receptor (beta chain) was sequenced in a study of cytomegalovirus exposure and HLA in healthy donors. Study-wide points: Altogether, 164 TCR beta chains were recorded as cytomegalovirus-associated.

A word on this clone: The antigen remains unidentified.

Researchers ran the PCR with 60 Vbeta and 13 Jbeta primers. Assay: immunoSEQ multiplex PCR; the TCRdb copy retains only in-frame clones and omits some. The repertoire holds about 190,000 clones, 81% seen once, with about 3.5% in the top ten. V was clipped by 3 bases and J by 5 bases, with 16 bases between them. The CDR3 consists of 16 residues. Germline CDR1 is SGHVS and CDR2 is FQNEAQ. The chain is built from TRBV7-8 and TRBJ1-4; perhaps TRBD1 as D (5 bases). The clonotype was recovered from a man aged 35-49 years in good health and CMV-seropositive. Sequencing was carried out using PBMCs. The CDR3 reads CASSFYTGGFNEKLFF. Written as DNA, the CDR3 is TGTGCCAGCAGCTTCTACACCGGGGGGTTCAATGAAAAACTGTTTTTT.